Sequencing of this T cell receptor (beta chain) was carried out in a study of T cell changes during pregnancy in multiple sclerosis. Profiling relied on immunoSEQ multiplex PCR, and the TCRdb table lists in-frame clones only, not all of them. The sample has fewer than 150,000 clones, 96% seen once; the top ten hold 0.4% to 0.5%. Germline CDR1 is SQVTM and CDR2 is ANQGSEA. The CDR3 contains 14 residues. The junction had 5 bases not matched to a gene; V was cut back by 3 bases and J by 2 bases. The V gene is TRBV29-1, the J gene TRBJ2-7; 9 bases agree with TRBD2. The clonotype was recovered from a female donor with multiple sclerosis, enrolled in a pregnancy study. Sample: peripheral blood, taken after pregnancy. CDR3 in amino acids: CSVDSGRGTYEQYF. As DNA, the CDR3 is TGCAGCGTTGATAGCGGGAGAGGAACCTACGAGCAGTACTTC.